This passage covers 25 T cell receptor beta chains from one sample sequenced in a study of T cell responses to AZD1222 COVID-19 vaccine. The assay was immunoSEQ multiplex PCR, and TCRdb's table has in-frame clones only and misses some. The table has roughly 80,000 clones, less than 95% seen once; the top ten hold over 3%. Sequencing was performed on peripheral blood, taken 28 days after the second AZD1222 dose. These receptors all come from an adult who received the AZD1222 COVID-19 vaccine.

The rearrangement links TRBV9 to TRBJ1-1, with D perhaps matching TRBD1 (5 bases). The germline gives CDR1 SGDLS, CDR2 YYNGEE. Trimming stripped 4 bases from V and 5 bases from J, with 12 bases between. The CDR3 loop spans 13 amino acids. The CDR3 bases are TGTGCCAGCAGCTCTGGGGGTTTTACTGAAGCTTTCTTT. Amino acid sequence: CASSSGGFTEAFF.

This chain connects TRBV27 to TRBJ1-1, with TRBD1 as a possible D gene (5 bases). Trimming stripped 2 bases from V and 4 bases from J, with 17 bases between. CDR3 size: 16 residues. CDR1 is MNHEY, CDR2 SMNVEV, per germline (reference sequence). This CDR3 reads CASSLKDTYLGTEAFF. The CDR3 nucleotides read TGTGCCAGCAGTTTAAAGGACACTTATCTGGGCACTGAAGCTTTCTTT.

This chain's CDR3 is CASSALGTDLPQHF. The CDR3, as DNA: TGTGCCAGCAGTGCTCTGGGGACCGACTTACCCCAGCATTTT. The gene calls are TRBV2 and TRBJ1-5, with D perhaps TRBD1 (5 bases). The CDR3 sequence is 14 residues long. V dropped 4 bases and J dropped 10 bases, with 17 bases sitting between them. Germline-derived CDR1 and CDR2 are SNHLY and FYNNEI.

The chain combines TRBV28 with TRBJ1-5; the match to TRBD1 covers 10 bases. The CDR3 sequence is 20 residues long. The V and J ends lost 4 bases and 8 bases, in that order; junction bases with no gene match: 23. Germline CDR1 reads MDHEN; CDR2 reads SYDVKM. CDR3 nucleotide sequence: TGTGCCAGCAGTTCCACATTTCACTACTCGGGACAGGGGAATGGAGAGCCCCAGCATTTT. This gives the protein CASSSTFHYSGQGNGEPQHF. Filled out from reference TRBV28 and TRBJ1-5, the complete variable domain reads DVKVTQSSRYLVKRTGEKVFLECVQDMDHENMFWYRQDPGLGLRLIYFSYDVKMKEKGDIPEGYSVSREKKERFSLILESASTNQTSMYLCASSSTFHYSGQGNGEPQHFGDGTRLSIL.

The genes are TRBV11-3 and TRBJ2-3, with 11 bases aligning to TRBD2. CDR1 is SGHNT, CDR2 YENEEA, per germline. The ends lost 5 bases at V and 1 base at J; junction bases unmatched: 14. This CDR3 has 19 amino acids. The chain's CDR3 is CASSERRTSGWGGTDTQYF. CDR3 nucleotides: TGTGCCAGCAGCGAGCGACGGACTAGCGGGTGGGGGGGCACAGATACGCAGTATTTT.

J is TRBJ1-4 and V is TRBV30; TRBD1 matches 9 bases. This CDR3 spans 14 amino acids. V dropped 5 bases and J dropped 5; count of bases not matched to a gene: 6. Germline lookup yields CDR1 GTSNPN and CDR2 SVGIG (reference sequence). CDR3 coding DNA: TGTGCCTGGGGACAGGGGACCCAAAATGAAAAACTGTTTTTT. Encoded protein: CAWGQGTQNEKLFF.

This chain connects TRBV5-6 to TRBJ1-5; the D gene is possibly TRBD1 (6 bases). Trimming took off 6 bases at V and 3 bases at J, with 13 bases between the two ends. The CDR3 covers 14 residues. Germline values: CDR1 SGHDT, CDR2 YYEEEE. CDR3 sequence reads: CASTLGGLNQPQHF. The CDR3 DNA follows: TGTGCCAGCACCCTCGGGGGGCTCAATCAGCCCCAGCATTTT.

The DNA of the CDR3 is TGTGCCAGCGCTGGGTACTATGGCTACACCTTC. Translating gives CASAGYYGYTF. The chain recombines TRBV2 with TRBJ1-2, with D uncertain. Germline CDR1 and CDR2: SNHLY and FYNNEI. V lost 8 bases to trimming and J lost 3 bases, with 7 bases between them. CDR3 length: 11 amino acids.

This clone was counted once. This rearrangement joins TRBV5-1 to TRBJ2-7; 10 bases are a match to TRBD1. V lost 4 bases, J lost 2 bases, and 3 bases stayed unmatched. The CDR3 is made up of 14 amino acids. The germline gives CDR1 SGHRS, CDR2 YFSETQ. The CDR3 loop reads CASSPGQGAYEQYF. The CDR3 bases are TGCGCCAGCAGCCCCGGACAGGGGGCCTACGAGCAGTACTTC.

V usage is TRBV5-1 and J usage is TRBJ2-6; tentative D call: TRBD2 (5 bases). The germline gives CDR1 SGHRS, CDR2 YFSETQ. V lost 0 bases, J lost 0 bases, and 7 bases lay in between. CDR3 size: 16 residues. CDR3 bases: TGCGCCAGCAGCTTGGACGGGAACTCTGGGGCCAACGTCCTGACTTTC. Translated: CASSLDGNSGANVLTF. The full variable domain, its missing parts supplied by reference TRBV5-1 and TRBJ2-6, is KAGVTQTPRYLIKTRGQQVTLSCSPISGHRSVSWYQQTPGQGLQFLFEYFSETQRNKGNFPGRFSGRQFSNSRSEMNVSTLELGDSALYLCASSLDGNSGANVLTFGAGSRLTVL.

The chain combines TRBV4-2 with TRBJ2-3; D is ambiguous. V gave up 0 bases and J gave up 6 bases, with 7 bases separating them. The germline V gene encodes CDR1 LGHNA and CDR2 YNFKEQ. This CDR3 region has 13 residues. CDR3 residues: CASSQDLVDTQYF. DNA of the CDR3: TGTGCCAGCAGCCAAGATCTCGTTGATACGCAGTATTTT.

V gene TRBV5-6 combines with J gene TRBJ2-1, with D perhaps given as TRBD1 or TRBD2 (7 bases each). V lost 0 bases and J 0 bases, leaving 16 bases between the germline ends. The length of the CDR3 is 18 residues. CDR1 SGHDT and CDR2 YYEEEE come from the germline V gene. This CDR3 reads CASSLELGGTDSYNEQFF. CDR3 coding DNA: TGTGCCAGCAGCTTGGAACTCGGGGGGACAGACTCCTACAATGAGCAGTTCTTC.

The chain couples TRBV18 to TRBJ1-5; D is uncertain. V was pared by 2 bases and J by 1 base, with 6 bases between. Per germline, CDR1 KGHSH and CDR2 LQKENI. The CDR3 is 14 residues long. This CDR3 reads CASSPTASNQPQHF. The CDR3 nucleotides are TGTGCCAGCTCACCAACAGCAAGCAATCAGCCCCAGCATTTT. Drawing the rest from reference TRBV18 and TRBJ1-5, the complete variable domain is NAGVMQNPRHLVRRRGQEARLRCSPMKGHSHVYWYRQLPEEGLKFMVYLQKENIIDESGMPKERFSAEFPKEGPSILRIQQVVRGDSAAYFCASSPTASNQPQHFGDGTRLSIL.

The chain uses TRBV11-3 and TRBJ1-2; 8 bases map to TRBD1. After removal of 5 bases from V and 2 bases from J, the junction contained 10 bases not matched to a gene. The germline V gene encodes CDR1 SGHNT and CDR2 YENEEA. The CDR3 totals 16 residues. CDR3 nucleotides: TGTGCCAGCAGCCATCCAACTAGACAGGGGAACTATGGCTACACCTTC. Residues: CASSHPTRQGNYGYTF.

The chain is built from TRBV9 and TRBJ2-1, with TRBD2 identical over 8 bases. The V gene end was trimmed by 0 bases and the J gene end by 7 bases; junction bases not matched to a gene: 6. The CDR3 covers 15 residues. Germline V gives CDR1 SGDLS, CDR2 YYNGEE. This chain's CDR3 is CASSVVTGGRNEQFF. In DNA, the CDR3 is TGTGCCAGCAGCGTAGTGACGGGGGGGCGAAATGAGCAGTTCTTC.

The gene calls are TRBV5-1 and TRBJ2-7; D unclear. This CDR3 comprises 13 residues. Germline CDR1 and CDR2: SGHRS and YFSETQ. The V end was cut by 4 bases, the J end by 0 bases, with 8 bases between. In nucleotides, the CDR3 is TGCGCCAGCAGCCAAGGGATCTCCTACGAGCAGTACTTC. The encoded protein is CASSQGISYEQYF.

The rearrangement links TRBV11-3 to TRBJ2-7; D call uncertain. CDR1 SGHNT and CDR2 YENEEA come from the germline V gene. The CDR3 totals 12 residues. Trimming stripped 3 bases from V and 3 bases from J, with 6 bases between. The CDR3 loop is CASSLTGYEQYF. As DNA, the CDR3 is TGTGCCAGCAGCTTGACGGGCTACGAGCAGTACTTC. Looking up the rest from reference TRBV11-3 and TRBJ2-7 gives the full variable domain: EAGVVQSPRYKIIEKKQPVAFWCNPISGHNTLYWYLQNLGQGPELLIRYENEEAVDDSQLPKDRFSAERLKGVDSTLKIQPAELGDSAVYLCASSLTGYEQYFGPGTRLTVT.

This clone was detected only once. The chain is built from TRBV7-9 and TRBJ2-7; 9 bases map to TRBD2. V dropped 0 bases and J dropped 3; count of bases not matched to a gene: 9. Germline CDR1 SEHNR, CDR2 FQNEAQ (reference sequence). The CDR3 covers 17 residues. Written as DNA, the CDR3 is TGTGCCAGCAGCTTAGCTCGTCTAGCGGGAACAGACTACGAGCAGTACTTC. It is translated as CASSLARLAGTDYEQYF.

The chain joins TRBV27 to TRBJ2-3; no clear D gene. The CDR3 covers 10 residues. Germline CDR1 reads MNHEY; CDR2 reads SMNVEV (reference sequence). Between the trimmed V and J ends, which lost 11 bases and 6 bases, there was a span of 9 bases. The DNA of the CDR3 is TGTGCCGCCCTCGGGGATACGCAGTATTTT. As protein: CAALGDTQYF.

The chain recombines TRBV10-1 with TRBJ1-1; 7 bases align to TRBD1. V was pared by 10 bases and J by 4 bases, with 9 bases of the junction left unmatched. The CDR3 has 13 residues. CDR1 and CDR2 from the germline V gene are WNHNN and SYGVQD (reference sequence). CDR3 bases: TGCGCCAACGCCGGACAGGCTAGCACTGAAGCTTTCTTT. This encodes CANAGQASTEAFF.

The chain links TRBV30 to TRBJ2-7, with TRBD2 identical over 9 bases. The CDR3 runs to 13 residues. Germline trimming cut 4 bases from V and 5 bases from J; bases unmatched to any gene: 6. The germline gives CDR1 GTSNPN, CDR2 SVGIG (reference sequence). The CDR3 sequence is CAWTRGLADEQYF. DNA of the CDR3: TGTGCCTGGACCAGGGGACTAGCCGACGAGCAGTACTTC.

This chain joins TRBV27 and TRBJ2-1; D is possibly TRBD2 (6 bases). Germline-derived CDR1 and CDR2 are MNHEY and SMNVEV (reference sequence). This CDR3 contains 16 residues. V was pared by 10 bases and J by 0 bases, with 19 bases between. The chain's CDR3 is CATSPMEGLSYNEQFF. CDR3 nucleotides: TGTGCCACCTCTCCCATGGAGGGTCTCTCCTACAATGAGCAGTTCTTC.

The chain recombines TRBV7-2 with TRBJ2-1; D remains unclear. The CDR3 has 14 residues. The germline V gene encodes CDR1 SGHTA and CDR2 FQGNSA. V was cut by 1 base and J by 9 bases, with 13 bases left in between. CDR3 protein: CASSLGSILTEQFF. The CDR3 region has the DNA TGTGCCAGCAGCTTAGGGTCAATCTTGACTGAGCAGTTCTTC.

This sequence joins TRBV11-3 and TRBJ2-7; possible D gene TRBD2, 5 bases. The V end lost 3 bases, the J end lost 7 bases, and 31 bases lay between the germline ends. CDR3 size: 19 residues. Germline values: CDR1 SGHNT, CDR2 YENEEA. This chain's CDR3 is CASSLSWPLLARNLYEQYF. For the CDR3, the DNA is TGTGCCAGCAGCTTGTCGTGGCCTTTGCTAGCACGTAACCTCTATGAGCAGTACTTC.

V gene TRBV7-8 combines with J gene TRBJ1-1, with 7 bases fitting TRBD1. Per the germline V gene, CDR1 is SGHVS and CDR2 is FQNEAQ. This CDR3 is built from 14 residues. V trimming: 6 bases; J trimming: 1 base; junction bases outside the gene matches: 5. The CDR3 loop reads CASRTGTENTEAFF. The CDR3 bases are TGTGCCAGCAGGACCGGGACAGAGAACACTGAAGCTTTCTTT.